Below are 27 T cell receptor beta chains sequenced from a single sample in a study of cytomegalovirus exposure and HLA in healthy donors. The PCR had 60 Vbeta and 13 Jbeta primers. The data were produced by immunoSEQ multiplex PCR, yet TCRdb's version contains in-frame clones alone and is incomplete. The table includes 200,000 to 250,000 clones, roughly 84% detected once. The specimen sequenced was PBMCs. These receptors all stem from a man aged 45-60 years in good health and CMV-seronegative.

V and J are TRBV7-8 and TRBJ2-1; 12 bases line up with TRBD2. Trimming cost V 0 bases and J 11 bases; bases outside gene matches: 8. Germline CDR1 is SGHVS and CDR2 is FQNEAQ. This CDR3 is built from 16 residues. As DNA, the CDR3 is TGTGCCAGCAGCTTAGCCCTGACTAGCGGGAGTGTGAAGCAGTTCTTC. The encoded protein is CASSLALTSGSVKQFF.

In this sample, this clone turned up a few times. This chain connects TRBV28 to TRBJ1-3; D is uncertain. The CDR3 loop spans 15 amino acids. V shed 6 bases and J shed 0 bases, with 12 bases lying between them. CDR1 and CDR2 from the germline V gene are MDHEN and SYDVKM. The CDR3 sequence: CASSRPGVSGNTIYF. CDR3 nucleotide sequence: TGTGCCAGCAGCCGCCCGGGAGTCTCTGGAAACACCATATATTTT.

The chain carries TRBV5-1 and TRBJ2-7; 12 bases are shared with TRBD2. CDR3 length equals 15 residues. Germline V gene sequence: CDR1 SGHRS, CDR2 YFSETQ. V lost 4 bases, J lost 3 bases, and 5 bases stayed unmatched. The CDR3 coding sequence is TGCGCCAGCAGCCGCCAGACTAGCGGGAGCTACGAGCAGTACTTC. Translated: CASSRQTSGSYEQYF. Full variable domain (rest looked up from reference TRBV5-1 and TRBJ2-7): KAGVTQTPRYLIKTRGQQVTLSCSPISGHRSVSWYQQTPGQGLQFLFEYFSETQRNKGNFPGRFSGRQFSNSRSEMNVSTLELGDSALYLCASSRQTSGSYEQYFGPGTRLTVT.

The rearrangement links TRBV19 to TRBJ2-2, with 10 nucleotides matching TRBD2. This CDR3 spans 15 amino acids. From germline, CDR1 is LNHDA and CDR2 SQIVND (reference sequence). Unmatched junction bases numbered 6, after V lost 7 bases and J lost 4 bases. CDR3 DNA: TGTGCCAGTACCAGGACTAGCGGCCCCACCGGGGAGCTGTTTTTT. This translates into CASTRTSGPTGELFF.

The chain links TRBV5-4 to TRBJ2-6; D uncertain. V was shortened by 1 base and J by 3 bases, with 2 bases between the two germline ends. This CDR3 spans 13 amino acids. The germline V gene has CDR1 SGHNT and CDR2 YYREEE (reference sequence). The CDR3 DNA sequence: TGTGCCAGCAGCTTGTATGGGGCCAACGTCCTGACTTTC. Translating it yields CASSLYGANVLTF.

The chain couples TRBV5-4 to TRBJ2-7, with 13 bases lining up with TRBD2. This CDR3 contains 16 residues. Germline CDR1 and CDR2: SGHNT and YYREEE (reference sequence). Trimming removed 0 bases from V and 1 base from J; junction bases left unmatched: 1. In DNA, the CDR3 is TGTGCCAGCAGCTTGGGGGGACTAGCGGGATCCTACGAGCAGTACTTC. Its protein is CASSLGGLAGSYEQYF.

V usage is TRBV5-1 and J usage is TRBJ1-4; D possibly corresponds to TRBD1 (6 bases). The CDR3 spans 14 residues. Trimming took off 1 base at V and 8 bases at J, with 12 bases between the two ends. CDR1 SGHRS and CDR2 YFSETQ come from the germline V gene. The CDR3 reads CASSLNHGGEKLFF. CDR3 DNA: TGCGCCAGCAGCTTGAACCATGGGGGCGAAAAACTGTTTTTT. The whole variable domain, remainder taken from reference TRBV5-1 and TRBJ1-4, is KAGVTQTPRYLIKTRGQQVTLSCSPISGHRSVSWYQQTPGQGLQFLFEYFSETQRNKGNFPGRFSGRQFSNSRSEMNVSTLELGDSALYLCASSLNHGGEKLFFGSGTQLSVL.

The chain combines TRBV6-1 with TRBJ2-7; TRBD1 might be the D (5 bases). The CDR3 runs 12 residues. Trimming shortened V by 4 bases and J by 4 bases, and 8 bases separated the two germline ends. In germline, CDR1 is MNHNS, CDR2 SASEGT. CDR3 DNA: TGTGCCAGCAGTGCTCAGGGATACGAGCAGTACTTC. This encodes CASSAQGYEQYF.

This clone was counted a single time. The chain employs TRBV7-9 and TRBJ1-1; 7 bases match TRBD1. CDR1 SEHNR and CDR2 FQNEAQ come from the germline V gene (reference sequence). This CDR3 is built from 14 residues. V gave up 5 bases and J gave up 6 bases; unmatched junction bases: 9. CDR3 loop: CASSRGQEIPEAFF. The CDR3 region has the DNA TGTGCCAGCAGCCGCGGACAGGAGATACCTGAAGCTTTCTTT.

This CDR3 is CAISESQFVLATNEKLFF. CDR3 DNA: TGTGCCATCAGTGAGTCGCAGTTTGTGCTTGCAACTAATGAAAAACTGTTTTTT. The chain is built from TRBV10-3 and TRBJ1-4; no clear D gene. Trimming cost V 0 bases and J 0 bases, with 14 bases left between them. Germline V gives CDR1 ENHRY, CDR2 SYGVKD. This CDR3 spans 18 amino acids.

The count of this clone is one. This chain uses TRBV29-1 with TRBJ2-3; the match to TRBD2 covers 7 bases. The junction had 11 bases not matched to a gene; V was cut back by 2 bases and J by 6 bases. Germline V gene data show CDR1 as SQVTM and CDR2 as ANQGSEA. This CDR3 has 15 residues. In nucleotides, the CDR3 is TGCAGCGTTGAAATCCTTCCGGGAGGCGCCGATACGCAGTATTTT. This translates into CSVEILPGGADTQYF.

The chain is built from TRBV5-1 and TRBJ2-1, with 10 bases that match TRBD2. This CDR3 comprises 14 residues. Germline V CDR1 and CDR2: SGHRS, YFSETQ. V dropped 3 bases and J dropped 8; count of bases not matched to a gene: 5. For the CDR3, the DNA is TGCGCCAGCAGCTCGGAGCGGGAGGGTGATGAGCAGTTCTTC. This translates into CASSSEREGDEQFF. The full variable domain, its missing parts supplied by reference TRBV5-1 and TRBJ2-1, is KAGVTQTPRYLIKTRGQQVTLSCSPISGHRSVSWYQQTPGQGLQFLFEYFSETQRNKGNFPGRFSGRQFSNSRSEMNVSTLELGDSALYLCASSSEREGDEQFFGPGTRLTVL.

CDR3 nucleotides: TGTGCCAGCAGTTACGGGACAGGAGGAAACACCATATATTTT. Protein: CASSYGTGGNTIYF. The V call is TRBV6-6, the J call TRBJ1-3, with 8 bases that match TRBD1. The germline V gene has CDR1 MNHNY and CDR2 SVGAGI (reference sequence). The CDR3 has 14 amino acids. Trimming removed 2 bases from V and 4 bases from J; junction bases left unmatched: 1.

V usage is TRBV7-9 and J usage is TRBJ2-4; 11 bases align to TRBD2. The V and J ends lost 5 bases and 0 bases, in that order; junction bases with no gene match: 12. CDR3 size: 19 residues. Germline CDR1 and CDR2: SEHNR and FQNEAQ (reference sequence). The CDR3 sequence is CASSTTSGSPGRAKNIQYF. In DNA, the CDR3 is TGTGCCAGCAGCACTACTAGCGGGAGTCCCGGACGAGCCAAAAACATTCAGTACTTC.

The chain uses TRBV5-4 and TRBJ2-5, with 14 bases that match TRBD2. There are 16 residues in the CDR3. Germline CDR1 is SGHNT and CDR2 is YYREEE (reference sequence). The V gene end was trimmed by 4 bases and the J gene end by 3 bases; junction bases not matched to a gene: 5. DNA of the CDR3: TGTGCCAGCAGCCGACTAGCGGGAGGGGGCGAAGAGACCCAGTACTTC. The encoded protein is CASSRLAGGGEETQYF.

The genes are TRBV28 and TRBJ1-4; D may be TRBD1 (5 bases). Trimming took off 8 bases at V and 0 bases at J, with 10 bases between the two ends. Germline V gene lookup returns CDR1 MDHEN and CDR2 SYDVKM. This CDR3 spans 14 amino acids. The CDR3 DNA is TGTGCCAGCGACGGGGGAGCAACTAATGAAAAACTGTTTTTT. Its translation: CASDGGATNEKLFF.

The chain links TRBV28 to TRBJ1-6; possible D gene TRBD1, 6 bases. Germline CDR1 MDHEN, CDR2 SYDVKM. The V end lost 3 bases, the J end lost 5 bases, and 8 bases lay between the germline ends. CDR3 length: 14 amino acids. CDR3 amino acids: CASSFTGNNSPLHF. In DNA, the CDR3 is TGTGCCAGCAGTTTTACAGGGAATAATTCACCCCTCCACTTT. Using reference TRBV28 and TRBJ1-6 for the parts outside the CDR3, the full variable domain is DVKVTQSSRYLVKRTGEKVFLECVQDMDHENMFWYRQDPGLGLRLIYFSYDVKMKEKGDIPEGYSVSREKKERFSLILESASTNQTSMYLCASSFTGNNSPLHFGNGTRLTVT.

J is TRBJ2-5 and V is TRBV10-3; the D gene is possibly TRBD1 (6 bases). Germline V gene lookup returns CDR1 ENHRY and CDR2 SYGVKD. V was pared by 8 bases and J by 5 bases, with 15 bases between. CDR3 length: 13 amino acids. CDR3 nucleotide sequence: TGTGCCATCTCACGACAGGTCGGGGAGACCCAGTACTTC. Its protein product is CAISRQVGETQYF.

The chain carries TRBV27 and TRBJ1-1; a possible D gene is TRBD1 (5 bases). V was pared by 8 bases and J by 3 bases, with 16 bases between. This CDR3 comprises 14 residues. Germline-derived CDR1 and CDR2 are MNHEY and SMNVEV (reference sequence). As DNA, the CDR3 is TGTGCCAGCTCGCGGGGGGATGGTTACACTGAAGCTTTCTTT. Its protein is CASSRGDGYTEAFF.

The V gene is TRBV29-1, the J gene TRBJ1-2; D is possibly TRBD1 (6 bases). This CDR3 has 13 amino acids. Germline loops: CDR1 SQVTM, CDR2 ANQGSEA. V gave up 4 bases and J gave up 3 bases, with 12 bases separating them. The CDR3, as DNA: TGCAGCGTTGGGCCAGGGGCTGACTATGGCTACACCTTC. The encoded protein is CSVGPGADYGYTF.

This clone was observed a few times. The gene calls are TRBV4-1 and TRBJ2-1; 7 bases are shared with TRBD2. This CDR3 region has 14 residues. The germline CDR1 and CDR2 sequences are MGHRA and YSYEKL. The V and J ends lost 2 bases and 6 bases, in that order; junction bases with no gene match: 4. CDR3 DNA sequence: TGCGCCAGCAGCCAACCGGGAGGTAGCAATGAGCAGTTCTTC. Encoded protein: CASSQPGGSNEQFF.

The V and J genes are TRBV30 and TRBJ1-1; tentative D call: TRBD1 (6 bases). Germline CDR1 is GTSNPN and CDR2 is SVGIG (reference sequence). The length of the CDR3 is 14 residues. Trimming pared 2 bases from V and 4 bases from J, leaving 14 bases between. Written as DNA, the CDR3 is TGTGCCTGGAGTTCCCTGTCCAGGGGCACTGAAGCTTTCTTT. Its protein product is CAWSSLSRGTEAFF.

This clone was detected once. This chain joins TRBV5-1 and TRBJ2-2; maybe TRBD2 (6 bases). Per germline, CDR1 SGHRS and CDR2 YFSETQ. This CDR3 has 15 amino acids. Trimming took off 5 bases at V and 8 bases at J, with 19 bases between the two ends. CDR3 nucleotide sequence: TGCGCCAGCAGACGGAGGGACTTTTCCCCGGGGGAGCTGTTTTTT. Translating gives CASRRRDFSPGELFF.

The CDR3, as DNA: TGCGCCAGCACCCAGACAGCCTCTTCTGGGGCCAACGTCCTGACTTTC. Translated, it gives CASTQTASSGANVLTF. This rearrangement joins TRBV5-1 to TRBJ2-6, with a tentative D call TRBD1 (5 bases). CDR1 and CDR2 (germline): SGHRS, YFSETQ. The CDR3 has 16 residues. With 6 bases removed from V and 1 base from J, the gap between germline ends came to 14 bases.

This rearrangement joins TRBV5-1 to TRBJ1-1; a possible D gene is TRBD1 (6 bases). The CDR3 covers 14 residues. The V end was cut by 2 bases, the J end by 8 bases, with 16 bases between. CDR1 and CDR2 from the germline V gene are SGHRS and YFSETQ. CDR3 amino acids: CASSLGGAFSEAFF. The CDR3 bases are TGCGCCAGCAGCTTAGGGGGAGCATTCAGCGAAGCTTTCTTT.

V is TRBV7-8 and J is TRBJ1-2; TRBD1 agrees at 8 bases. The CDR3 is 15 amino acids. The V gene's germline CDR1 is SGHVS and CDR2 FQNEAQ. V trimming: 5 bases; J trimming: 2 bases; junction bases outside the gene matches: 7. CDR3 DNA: TGTGCCAGCAGCCCTGGACAGGGTCTGAACTATGGCTACACCTTC. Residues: CASSPGQGLNYGYTF.

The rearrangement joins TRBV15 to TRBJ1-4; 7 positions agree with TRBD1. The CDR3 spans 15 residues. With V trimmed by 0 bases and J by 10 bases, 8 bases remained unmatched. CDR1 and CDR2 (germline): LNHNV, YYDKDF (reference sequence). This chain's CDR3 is CATSRDLLQGGKLFF. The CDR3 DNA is TGTGCCACCAGCAGAGATCTTCTCCAGGGGGGAAAACTGTTTTTT.